What follows are 20 T cell receptor beta chains derived from one specimen sequenced in a study of blood T cell repertoires in COVID-19. Here immunoSEQ multiplex PCR was the method, and the copy in TCRdb shows in-frame clones only, minus some. Of fewer than 250,000 clones in the sample, approximately 86% are singletons; the top ten hold roughly 1.6%. The specimen was peripheral blood. The receptors originated from an older woman who had recovered from COVID-19.

V gene TRBV2 combines with J gene TRBJ2-5; D not resolved. The CDR3 spans 14 residues. Germline V gives CDR1 SNHLY, CDR2 FYNNEI. Trimming stripped 4 bases from V and 0 bases from J, with 9 bases between. The CDR3 sequence: CASSVNLYQETQYF. DNA for the CDR3: TGTGCCAGCAGTGTGAACTTGTACCAAGAGACCCAGTACTTC. The complete variable domain, with remaining parts taken from reference TRBV2 and TRBJ2-5, reads EPEVTQTPSHQVTQMGQEVILRCVPISNHLYFYWYRQILGQKVEFLVSFYNNEISEKSEIFDDQFSVERPDGSNFTLKIRSTKLEDSAMYFCASSVNLYQETQYFGPGTRLLVL.

The chain carries TRBV19 and TRBJ1-2, with 11 positions matching TRBD1. With 9 bases clipped from V and 10 bases from J, the junction kept 16 bases outside the gene matches. The germline CDR1 and CDR2 sequences are LNHDA and SQIVND (reference sequence). CDR3 length: 15 residues. The CDR3 loop is CASRRVLGQGGDYTF. CDR3 sequence (DNA): TGTGCCAGCCGGAGGGTACTGGGACAGGGGGGTGACTACACCTTC.

Here the CDR3 DNA reads TGTGCCAGCAGTTTAGAGAGGTGGACAGATACGCAGTATTTT. Translating it yields CASSLERWTDTQYF. This chain joins TRBV6-4 and TRBJ2-3, with D unclear. The V gene's germline CDR1 is MRHNA and CDR2 SNTAGT. V was pared by 5 bases and J by 3 bases, with 12 bases between. The CDR3 runs to 14 residues.

This rearrangement joins TRBV18 to TRBJ1-4; a weak D match, TRBD1 (6 bases). Per the germline V gene, CDR1 is KGHSH and CDR2 is LQKENI. The CDR3 length is 14 residues. Trimming took 2 bases from V and 10 from J, leaving 14 bases between them. CDR3 in DNA: TGTGCCAGCTCACCAGGGCAGGGGACCTCAAAACTGTTTTTT. Protein: CASSPGQGTSKLFF.

The chain couples TRBV7-2 to TRBJ2-5; weak D call: TRBD2 (6 bases). Germline CDR1 reads SGHTA; CDR2 reads FQGNSA. The CDR3 covers 15 residues. The germline V and J ends were trimmed by 5 bases and 7 bases, with 20 bases remaining between them. As DNA, the CDR3 is TGTGCCAGCAGCCCGCAACTAGCCGGGGAAGGGACCCAGTACTTC. It specifies CASSPQLAGEGTQYF.

The chain combines TRBV5-1 with TRBJ2-3; the match to TRBD1 covers 7 bases. Germline trimming cut 0 bases from V and 0 bases from J; bases unmatched to any gene: 4. The CDR3 loop spans 16 amino acids. Germline loops: CDR1 SGHRS, CDR2 YFSETQ. CDR3 sequence: CASSLEGQASTDTQYF. The CDR3 DNA reads as TGCGCCAGCAGCTTGGAAGGACAGGCAAGCACAGATACGCAGTATTTT.

The J gene is TRBJ2-1, the V gene TRBV4-2; 9 bases align to TRBD2. Germline V gene lookup returns CDR1 LGHNA and CDR2 YNFKEQ. This CDR3 is 15 amino acids long. The ends lost 4 bases at V and 9 bases at J; junction bases unmatched: 10. CDR3 DNA sequence: TGTGCCAGCAGCCCTAACGCGGGGGGGATTAGTGAGCAGTTCTTC. Translated, it gives CASSPNAGGISEQFF.

The chain uses TRBV7-3 and TRBJ2-2; 9 bases line up with TRBD1. J was trimmed by 7 bases and V by 1 base; bases with no gene match: 10. CDR1 SGHTA and CDR2 FQGTGA come from the germline V gene. This CDR3 has 17 amino acids. The CDR3 sequence is CASSLMAGQGVSGELFF. The DNA of the CDR3 is TGTGCCAGCAGCTTAATGGCGGGACAGGGTGTCAGCGGGGAGCTGTTTTTT.

The rearrangement uses TRBV6-5 and TRBJ2-1; 8 bases line up with TRBD2. The CDR3 has 11 residues. Per the germline V gene, CDR1 is MNHEY and CDR2 is SVGAGI. The V and J ends lost 7 bases and 10 bases, in that order; junction bases with no gene match: 3. The CDR3 region is CASNSGTEQFF. For the CDR3, the DNA is TGTGCCAGCAATAGCGGGACAGAGCAGTTCTTC.

The chain is built from TRBV7-9 and TRBJ2-3; TRBD2 might be the D (6 bases). Trimming took 7 bases from V and 6 from J, leaving 17 bases between them. Per germline, CDR1 SEHNR and CDR2 FQNEAQ (reference sequence). The CDR3 has 14 residues. The CDR3: CASTIAREVDTQYF. CDR3 in DNA: TGTGCCAGCACCATCGCTAGGGAGGTGGATACGCAGTATTTT.

This chain uses TRBV19 with TRBJ1-6, with D hard to call. Per germline, CDR1 LNHDA and CDR2 SQIVND (reference sequence). Trimming shortened V by 7 bases and J by 3 bases, and 16 bases separated the two germline ends. CDR3 size: 16 residues. This CDR3 is CASTSQAQVYNSPLHF. In DNA, the CDR3 is TGTGCCAGTACTTCCCAGGCACAAGTCTATAATTCACCCCTCCACTTT.

This clone was observed a few times. This rearrangement joins TRBV7-2 to TRBJ2-1, with 10 bases lining up with TRBD2. The V gene end was trimmed by 5 bases and the J gene end by 9 bases; junction bases not matched to a gene: 4. Germline assignment: CDR1 SGHTA and CDR2 FQGNSA. This CDR3 is built from 13 residues. In nucleotides, the CDR3 is TGTGCCAGCAGCGGGACTAGCGTAGGTGAGCAGTTCTTC. It encodes CASSGTSVGEQFF. The variable domain in full, with the rest retrieved from reference TRBV7-2 and TRBJ2-1, is GAGVSQSPSNKVTEKGKDVELRCDPISGHTALYWYRQSLGQGLEFLIYFQGNSAPDKSGLPSDRFSAERTGGSVSTLTIQRTQQEDSAVYLCASSGTSVGEQFFGPGTRLTVL.

The CDR3 region has the DNA TGTGCCAGCTCATTTCTCCGGACAGGGACAACCGGGGAGCTGTTTTTT. Protein: CASSFLRTGTTGELFF. This chain links TRBV18 with TRBJ2-2; 8 nucleotides agree with TRBD1. The CDR3 extends over 16 amino acids. J lost 5 bases, V lost 5 bases, and 10 bases had no gene match. Germline V CDR1 and CDR2: KGHSH, LQKENI.

Note on this clone: Other DNA sequences in this sample translate to the same CDR3. The chain carries TRBV7-2 and TRBJ2-5; D perhaps matches TRBD1 (5 bases). The V end was cut by 0 bases, the J end by 5 bases, with 7 bases between. The CDR3 is 13 amino acids. Germline loops: CDR1 SGHTA, CDR2 FQGNSA. In nucleotides, the CDR3 is TGTGCCAGCAGCTTAGCGCGACAGGAGACCCAGTACTTC. Translated, it gives CASSLARQETQYF.

The CDR3 bases are TGTGCCAGCAGCATCCGCGTGGGCTACACCTTC. Amino acids: CASSIRVGYTF. This chain uses TRBV3-1 (or the pseudogene TRBV3-2) with TRBJ1-2, with D unclear. The length of the CDR3 is 11 residues. The germline V gene has CDR1 LGHDT and CDR2 YNNKEL (reference sequence). The ends were cut back, 5 bases at V and 8 bases at J, with 9 bases in the middle.

The chain is built from TRBV6-2 or TRBV6-3 and TRBJ1-2, with D unresolved. The V gene's germline CDR1 is MNHEY and CDR2 SVGEGT. The CDR3 is made up of 11 amino acids. With 5 bases removed from V and 8 bases from J, the gap between germline ends came to 9 bases. CDR3 sequence (DNA): TGTGCCAGCAGTAAGCGGTGGGGCTACACCTTC. Its translation is CASSKRWGYTF.

The chain employs TRBV4-1 and TRBJ2-1; 8 bases match TRBD2. The CDR3 totals 16 residues. Trimming at V came to 0 bases and at J to 2 bases, leaving 3 bases not matched to a gene. CDR1 is MGHRA and CDR2 is YSYEKL in the germline V gene. In DNA form, the CDR3 reads TGCGCCAGCAGCCAAGATTCCGGGGGGGCCTACAATGAGCAGTTCTTC. It specifies CASSQDSGGAYNEQFF.

The chain employs TRBV7-9 and TRBJ2-1; D may be TRBD2 (7 bases). The germline V and J ends were trimmed by 8 bases and 4 bases, with 27 bases remaining between them. Per germline, CDR1 SEHNR and CDR2 FQNEAQ (reference sequence). This CDR3 spans 18 amino acids. The CDR3 sequence: CASPPGILSRGPYNEQFF. The DNA of the CDR3 is TGTGCCAGCCCGCCCGGCATTCTCTCGCGGGGGCCTTACAATGAGCAGTTCTTC.

The chain joins TRBV28 to TRBJ1-1; 9 bases agree with TRBD1. This CDR3 has 16 amino acids. With V trimmed by 3 bases and J by 5 bases, 10 bases remained unmatched. Germline CDR1 reads MDHEN; CDR2 reads SYDVKM. CDR3 residues: CASSLPGTGLGTEAFF. For the CDR3, the DNA is TGTGCCAGCAGTTTGCCCGGGACAGGGCTTGGTACTGAAGCTTTCTTT. Full variable domain (outside the CDR3, taken from reference TRBV28 and TRBJ1-1): DVKVTQSSRYLVKRTGEKVFLECVQDMDHENMFWYRQDPGLGLRLIYFSYDVKMKEKGDIPEGYSVSREKKERFSLILESASTNQTSMYLCASSLPGTGLGTEAFFGQGTRLTVV.

The gene calls are TRBV28 and TRBJ1-4; TRBD1 agrees at 7 bases. The length of the CDR3 is 14 residues. With V trimmed by 10 bases and J by 13 bases, 18 bases remained unmatched. Germline V gene data show CDR1 as MDHEN and CDR2 as SYDVKM. CDR3 in amino acids: CATNPPGTAFGLFF. CDR3 coding DNA: TGTGCCACCAACCCTCCCGGGACAGCCTTTGGACTGTTTTTT.